Each of the 2 T cell receptor beta chains below was sequenced from the same sample in a study of T cells after yellow fever vaccination. TCRdb re-called the 5' RACE reads with MiXCR, one entry per CDR3 protein. The sample contains 300,000 or so distinct CDR3 sequences, roughly 13% of which appear only once. The material was CD4+ T cells sorted from PBMCs, obtained 45 days after the yellow fever booster vaccination. Receptors were obtained from a young man who received the YFV17D yellow fever vaccine.

This clonotype turned up a few times. The chain joins TRBV20-1 to TRBJ1-5; TRBD1 might be the D (6 bases). The CDR3 contains 14 residues. Germline V lookup: CDR1 DFQATT, CDR2 SNEGSKA (reference sequence). Trimming shortened V by 3 bases and J by 4 bases, and 13 bases separated the two germline ends. DNA for the CDR3: TGCAGTGCTAGGCAAGGACAGATGAATCAGCCCCAGCATTTT. Translating gives CSARQGQMNQPQHF.

The chain combines TRBV20-1 with TRBJ2-1, with 10 bases lining up with TRBD2. The germline CDR1 and CDR2 sequences are DFQATT and SNEGSKA (reference sequence). This CDR3 contains 18 residues. V lost 0 bases, J lost 2 bases, and 10 bases stayed unmatched. This CDR3 is CSARDREREGRTYNEQFF. The CDR3 nucleotides are TGCAGTGCTAGAGATCGGGAGCGGGAGGGCAGAACCTACAATGAGCAGTTCTTC.